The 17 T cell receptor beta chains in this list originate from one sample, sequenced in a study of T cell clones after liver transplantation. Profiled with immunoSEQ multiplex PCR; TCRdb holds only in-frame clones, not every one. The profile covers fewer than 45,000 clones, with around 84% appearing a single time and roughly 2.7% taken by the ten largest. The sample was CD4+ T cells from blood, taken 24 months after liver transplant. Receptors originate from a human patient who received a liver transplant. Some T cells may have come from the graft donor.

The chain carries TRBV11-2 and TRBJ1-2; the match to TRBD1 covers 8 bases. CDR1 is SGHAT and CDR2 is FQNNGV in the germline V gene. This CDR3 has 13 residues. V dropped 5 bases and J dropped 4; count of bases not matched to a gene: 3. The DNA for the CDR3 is TGTGCCAGCAGCCGGGACAGGTTCTATGGCTACACCTTC. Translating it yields CASSRDRFYGYTF.

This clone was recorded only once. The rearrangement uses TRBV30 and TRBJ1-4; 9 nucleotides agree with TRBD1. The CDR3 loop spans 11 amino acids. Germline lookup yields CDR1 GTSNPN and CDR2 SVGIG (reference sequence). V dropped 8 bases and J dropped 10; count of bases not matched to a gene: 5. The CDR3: CARGQGGKLFF. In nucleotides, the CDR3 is TGTGCCAGGGGACAGGGCGGAAAACTGTTTTTT.

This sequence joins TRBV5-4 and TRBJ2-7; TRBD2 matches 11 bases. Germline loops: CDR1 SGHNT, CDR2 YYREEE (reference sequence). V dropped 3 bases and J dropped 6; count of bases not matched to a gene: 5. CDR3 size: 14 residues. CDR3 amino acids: CASSSGLAEREQYF. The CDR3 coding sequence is TGTGCCAGCAGCTCGGGACTAGCGGAACGCGAGCAGTACTTC.

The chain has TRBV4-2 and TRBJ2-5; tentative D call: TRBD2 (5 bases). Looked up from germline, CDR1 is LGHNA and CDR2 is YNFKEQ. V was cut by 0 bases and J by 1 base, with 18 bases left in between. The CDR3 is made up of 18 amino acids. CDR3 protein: CASSQEVVALTPQETQYF. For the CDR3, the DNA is TGTGCCAGCAGCCAAGAGGTTGTAGCGTTAACCCCCCAAGAGACCCAGTACTTC.

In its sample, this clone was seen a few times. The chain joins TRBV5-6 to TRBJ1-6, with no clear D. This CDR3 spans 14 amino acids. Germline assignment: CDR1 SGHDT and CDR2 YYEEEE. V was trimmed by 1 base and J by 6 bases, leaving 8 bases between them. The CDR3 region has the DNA TGTGCCAGCAGCTTGCGCGGTCTTAATTCACCCCTCCACTTT. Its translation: CASSLRGLNSPLHF.

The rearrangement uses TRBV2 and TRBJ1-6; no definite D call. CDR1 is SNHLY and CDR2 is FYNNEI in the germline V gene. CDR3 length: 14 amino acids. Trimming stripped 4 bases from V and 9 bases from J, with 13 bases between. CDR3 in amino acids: CASSVDGDISPLHF. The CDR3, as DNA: TGTGCCAGCAGTGTCGACGGTGACATTTCACCCCTCCACTTT. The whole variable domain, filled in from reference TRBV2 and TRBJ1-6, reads EPEVTQTPSHQVTQMGQEVILRCVPISNHLYFYWYRQILGQKVEFLVSFYNNEISEKSEIFDDQFSVERPDGSNFTLKIRSTKLEDSAMYFCASSVDGDISPLHFGNGTRLTVT.

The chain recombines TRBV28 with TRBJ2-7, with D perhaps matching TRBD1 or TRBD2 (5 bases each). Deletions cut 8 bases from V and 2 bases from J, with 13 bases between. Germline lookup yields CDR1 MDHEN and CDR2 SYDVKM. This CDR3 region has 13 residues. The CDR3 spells CASGLGTPYEQYF. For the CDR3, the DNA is TGTGCCAGCGGTCTAGGGACCCCCTACGAGCAGTACTTC.

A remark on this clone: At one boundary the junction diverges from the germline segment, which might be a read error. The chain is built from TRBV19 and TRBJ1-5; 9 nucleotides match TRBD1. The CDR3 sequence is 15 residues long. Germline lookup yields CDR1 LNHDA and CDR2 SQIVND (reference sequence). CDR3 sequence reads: CASSVGQGGNQPQHF. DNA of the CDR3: TGTGCCAGTAGTGTGGGACAGGGAGGCAACCAGCCCCAGCATTTT.

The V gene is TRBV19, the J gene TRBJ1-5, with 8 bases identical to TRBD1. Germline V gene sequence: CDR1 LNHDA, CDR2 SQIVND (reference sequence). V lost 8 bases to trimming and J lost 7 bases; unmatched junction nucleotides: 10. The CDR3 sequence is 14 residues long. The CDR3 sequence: CASSETGERQPQHF. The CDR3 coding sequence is TGTGCCAGTTCGGAGACAGGGGAAAGGCAGCCCCAGCATTTT.

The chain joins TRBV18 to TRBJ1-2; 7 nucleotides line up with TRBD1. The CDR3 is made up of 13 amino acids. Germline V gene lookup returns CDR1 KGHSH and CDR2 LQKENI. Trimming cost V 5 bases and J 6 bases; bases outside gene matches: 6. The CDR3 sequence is CASSKAGTDGYTF. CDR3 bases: TGTGCCAGCTCAAAAGCCGGGACAGATGGCTACACCTTC.

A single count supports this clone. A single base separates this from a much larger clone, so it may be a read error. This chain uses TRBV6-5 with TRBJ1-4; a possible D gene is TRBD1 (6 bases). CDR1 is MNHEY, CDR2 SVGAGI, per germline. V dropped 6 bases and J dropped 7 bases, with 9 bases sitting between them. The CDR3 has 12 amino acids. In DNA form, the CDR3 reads TGTGCCAGCAGAACAGGGTGTGAAAAACTGTTTTTT. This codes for CASRTGCEKLFF.

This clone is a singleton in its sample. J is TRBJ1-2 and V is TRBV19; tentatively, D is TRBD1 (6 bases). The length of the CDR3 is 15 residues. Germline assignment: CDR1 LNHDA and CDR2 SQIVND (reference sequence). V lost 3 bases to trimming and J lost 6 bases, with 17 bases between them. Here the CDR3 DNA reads TGTGCCAGTAGTATCTTGCGGACAAGGGGGGATGGCTACACCTTC. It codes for CASSILRTRGDGYTF. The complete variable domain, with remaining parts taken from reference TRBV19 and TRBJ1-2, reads DGGITQSPKYLFRKEGQNVTLSCEQNLNHDAMYWYRQDPGQGLRLIYYSQIVNDFQKGDIAEGYSVSREKKESFPLTVTSAQKNPTAFYLCASSILRTRGDGYTFGSGTRLTVV.

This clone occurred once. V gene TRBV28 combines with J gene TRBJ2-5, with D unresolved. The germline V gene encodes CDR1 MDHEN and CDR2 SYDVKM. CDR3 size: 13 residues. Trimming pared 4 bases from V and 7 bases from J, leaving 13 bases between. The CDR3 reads CASSSENQRTQYF. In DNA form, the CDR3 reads TGTGCCAGCAGTTCCGAGAACCAAAGGACCCAGTACTTC.

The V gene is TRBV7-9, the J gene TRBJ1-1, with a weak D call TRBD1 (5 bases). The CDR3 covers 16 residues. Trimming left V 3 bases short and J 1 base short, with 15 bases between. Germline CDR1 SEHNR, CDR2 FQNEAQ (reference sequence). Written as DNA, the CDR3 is TGTGCCAGCAGCTTCCAGGCCGTGGGGGGGAACACTGAAGCTTTCTTT. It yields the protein CASSFQAVGGNTEAFF.

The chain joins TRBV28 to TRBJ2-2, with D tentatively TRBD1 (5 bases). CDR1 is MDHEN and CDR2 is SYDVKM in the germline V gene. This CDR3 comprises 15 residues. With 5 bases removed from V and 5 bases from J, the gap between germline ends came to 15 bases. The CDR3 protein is CASSPPRQLTGELFF. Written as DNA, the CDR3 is TGTGCCAGCAGTCCCCCCCGACAGCTGACCGGGGAGCTGTTTTTT. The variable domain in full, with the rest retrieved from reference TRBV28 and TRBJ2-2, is DVKVTQSSRYLVKRTGEKVFLECVQDMDHENMFWYRQDPGLGLRLIYFSYDVKMKEKGDIPEGYSVSREKKERFSLILESASTNQTSMYLCASSPPRQLTGELFFGEGSRLTVL.

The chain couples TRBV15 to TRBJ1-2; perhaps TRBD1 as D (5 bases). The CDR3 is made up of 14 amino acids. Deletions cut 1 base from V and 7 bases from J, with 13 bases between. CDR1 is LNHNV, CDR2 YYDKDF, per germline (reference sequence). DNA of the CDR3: TGTGCCACCAGCAGAGCCCTGGGGCTTGGTGGCTACACCTTC. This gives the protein CATSRALGLGGYTF.

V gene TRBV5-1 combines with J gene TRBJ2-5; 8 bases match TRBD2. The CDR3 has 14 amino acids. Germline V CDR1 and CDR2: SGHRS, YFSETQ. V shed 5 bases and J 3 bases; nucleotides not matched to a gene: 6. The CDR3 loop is CASSPGRGKETQYF. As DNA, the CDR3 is TGCGCCAGCAGTCCCGGGAGGGGGAAAGAGACCCAGTACTTC.